This T cell receptor (beta chain) was found in a study of identical twins. CDR3 length: 16 amino acids. Per germline, CDR1 MNHEY and CDR2 SMNVEV (reference sequence). V was trimmed by 2 bases and J by 3 bases, leaving 16 bases between them. The table lists this clonotype with many counts. TCRdb reanalysed the 5' RACE reads using MiXCR and keeps one entry per CDR3 protein. The sample includes under 300,000 distinct CDR3 sequences, roughly 8% of them seen just once. The same data also contributed to another study, on yellow fever vaccine responses in identical twins.

Sequencing was done on a sample of CD8+ T cells sorted from blood. The chain is built from TRBV27 and TRBJ1-2, with D possibly being TRBD1 (6 bases). The TCR comes from a woman between 18 and 29 years old in good health. CDR3 in DNA: TGTGCCAGCAGTTTAGAGAGGCGGGGGCGCGACTATGGCTACACCTTC. Its translation: CASSLERRGRDYGYTF.